The clone carrying this TCR beta chain is categorized as medium-sized. As yet, its antigen is unknown. The data were taken from a study of T-cell memory formation after mild COVID-19. Findings and limits, study-wide: CD4/CD8 balance characterized clones contracting day 15 to 85, and CD4+ skew characterized later expanders.

The CDR3 length is 15 residues. Trimming cost V 1 base and J 7 bases; bases outside gene matches: 5. Per germline, CDR1 SGHRS and CDR2 YFSETQ. TCRdb used MiXCR to reprocess the 5' RACE reads, holding one entry per CDR3 protein. The table has about 400,000 distinct CDR3 sequences, 20% to 30% seen once; the top ten hold around 13%. The V call is TRBV5-1, the J call TRBJ2-3, with 11 nucleotides matching TRBD2. Sequenced: PBMCs or a T cell subset sorted from them (not recorded which). The sequence was obtained from an adult woman who had mild COVID-19 (a few samples of this study predate the infection). Cell type and time point are not known. The CDR3 region has the DNA TGCGCCAGCAGCTTGACTAGCGGGGGTATAAATACGCAGTATTTT. Amino acids: CASSLTSGGINTQYF.